This T cell receptor beta chain was captured in a study of blood T cells in healthy people across ages. Study results and limitations: Without sorted subsets, naive and antigen-experienced compartments could not be conclusively compared.

With 0 bases removed from V and 8 bases from J, the gap between germline ends came to 18 bases. The CDR3 totals 16 residues. Germline loops: CDR1 SGHRS, CDR2 YFSETQ. This clonotype has ten or more counts. Its target is unknown. Through a sample-barcoded 5' primer and a J-beta primer mix, a second PCR was run for roughly 6 to 11 cycles. A template-switch adaptor that had 12 random nucleotides put a tag on each cDNA molecule. TCRdb independently ran MiXCR on the 5' RACE reads; one entry per CDR3 protein. This table holds about 650,000 distinct CDR3 sequences, 45% to 60% found once. The chain couples TRBV5-1 to TRBJ2-1, with D tentatively TRBD1 (6 bases). The TCR was taken from an elderly woman in good health. The sequenced material came from blood. In DNA, the CDR3 is TGCGCCAGCAGCTTGGAGCTGGTGGCCTGGGGGCATGAGCAGTTCTTC. Translating gives CASSLELVAWGHEQFF.